The clone carrying this TCR beta chain came up once. This sample was taken from a study of blood T cell repertoires in COVID-19. Across the study: Samples representing acute and convalescent COVID-19 were sourced from the United States, Italy and Spain. Nucleic acid was either cDNA or gDNA, and it came from T cells, B-cell-depleted T cells, or PBMCs.

The length of the CDR3 is 14 residues. From germline, CDR1 is LNHDA and CDR2 SQIVND (reference sequence). V shed 7 bases, J shed 5 bases, and the junction held 6 bases outside the gene matches. The table came from immunoSEQ multiplex PCR; TCRdb's copy has only in-frame clones and leaves some out. The sample lists hundreds of thousands of clones, more than 75% occurring once. The sequence came from a man aged 80 or over with acute or convalescent COVID-19. The sequenced sample was peripheral blood. V gene TRBV19 combines with J gene TRBJ1-5, with 9 bases identical to TRBD1. CDR3 amino acids: CASTNDRGYQPQHF. Here the CDR3 DNA reads TGTGCCAGTACAAACGACAGGGGGTATCAGCCCCAGCATTTT.